This entry concerns a single T cell receptor (beta chain). The antigen remains undetermined. The data belong to a study of glioma-infiltrating T cells. About the study: About one million peripheral T cells were targeted at about 4- to 11-fold coverage.

Study-wide results and limits: Tissue-blood divergence was below expectation in non-neoplastic patients, above in gliomas.

The iRepertoire nested amplicon-rescue multiplex PCR amplified TCR alpha and beta CDR3s from RNA. Each CDR3 protein gets one entry after TCRdb re-called the multiplex PCR reads with MiXCR. The sample consists of 400,000 or so distinct CDR3 sequences, less than 50% of them appearing once. This sequence originates from a human donor with low-grade glioma or glioblastoma, undergoing nonglioma brain surgery, or in good health (not recorded which). The material sequenced was glioma tissue, nonneoplastic brain tissue, or PBMCs (not recorded which).

The CDR3 nucleotides are TGTGCCAGCAGTTACTCGGGACCAGGTCTTAGCTCTGGGGCCAACGTCCTGACTTTC. It specifies CASSYSGPGLSSGANVLTF. The chain has TRBV6-2 or TRBV6-3 and TRBJ2-6; D could derive from TRBD1 or TRBD2 (5 bases each). With 0 bases removed from V and 0 bases from J, the gap between germline ends came to 15 bases. Germline CDR1 and CDR2: MNHEY and SVGEGT. This CDR3 comprises 19 residues.